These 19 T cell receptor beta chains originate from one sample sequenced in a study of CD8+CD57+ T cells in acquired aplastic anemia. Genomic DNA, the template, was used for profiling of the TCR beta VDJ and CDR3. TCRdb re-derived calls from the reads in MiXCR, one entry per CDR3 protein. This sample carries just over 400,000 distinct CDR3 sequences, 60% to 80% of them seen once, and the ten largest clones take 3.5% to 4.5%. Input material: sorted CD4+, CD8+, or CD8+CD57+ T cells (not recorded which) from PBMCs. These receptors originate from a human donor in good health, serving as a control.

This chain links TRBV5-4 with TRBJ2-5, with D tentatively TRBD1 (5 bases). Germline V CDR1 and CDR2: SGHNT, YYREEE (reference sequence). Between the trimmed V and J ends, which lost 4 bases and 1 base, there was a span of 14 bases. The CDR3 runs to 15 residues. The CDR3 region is CASSQDSWGQETQYF. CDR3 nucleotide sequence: TGTGCCAGCAGCCAAGACAGCTGGGGCCAAGAGACCCAGTACTTC.

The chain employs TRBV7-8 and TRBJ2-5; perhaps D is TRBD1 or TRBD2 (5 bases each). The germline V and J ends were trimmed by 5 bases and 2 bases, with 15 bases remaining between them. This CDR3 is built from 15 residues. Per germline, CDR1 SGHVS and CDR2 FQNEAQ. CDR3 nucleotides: TGTGCCAGCAGCCCAAGGGACGGATATCAAGAGACCCAGTACTTC. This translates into CASSPRDGYQETQYF.

The CDR3 DNA follows: TGTGCCAGCAGCACATGGGACAGAAACTATGGCTACACCTTC. This translates into CASSTWDRNYGYTF. The rearrangement joins TRBV7-8 to TRBJ1-2; 7 bases agree with TRBD1. Germline trimming cut 5 bases from V and 2 bases from J; bases unmatched to any gene: 5. There are 14 residues in the CDR3. Germline CDR1 and CDR2: SGHVS and FQNEAQ.

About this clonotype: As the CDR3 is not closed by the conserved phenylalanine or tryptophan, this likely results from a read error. CDR3 loop: CASSTAAGVVGTQYL. CDR3 DNA: TGTGCCAGTAGTACCGCGGCAGGGGTCGTAGGTACGCAGTATCTT. The rearrangement uses TRBV19 and TRBJ2-3; D is perhaps TRBD1 (6 bases). V was clipped by 4 bases and J by 8 bases, with 19 bases between them. This CDR3 has 15 residues. The germline gives CDR1 LNHDA, CDR2 SQIVND (reference sequence).

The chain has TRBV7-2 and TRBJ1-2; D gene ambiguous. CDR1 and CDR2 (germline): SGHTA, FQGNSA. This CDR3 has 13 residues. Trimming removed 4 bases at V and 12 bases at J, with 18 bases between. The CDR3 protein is CASSYDGDSGNTF. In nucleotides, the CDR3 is TGTGCCAGCAGCTATGACGGAGACTCTGGAAACACCTTC.

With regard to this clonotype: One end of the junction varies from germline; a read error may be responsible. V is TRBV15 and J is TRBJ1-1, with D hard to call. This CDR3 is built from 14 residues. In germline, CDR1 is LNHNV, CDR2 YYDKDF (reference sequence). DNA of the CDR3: TGTGCCAGCAGCATAGATGGAAGTAACACTGAAGATCTCTTT. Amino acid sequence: CASSIDGSNTEDLF.

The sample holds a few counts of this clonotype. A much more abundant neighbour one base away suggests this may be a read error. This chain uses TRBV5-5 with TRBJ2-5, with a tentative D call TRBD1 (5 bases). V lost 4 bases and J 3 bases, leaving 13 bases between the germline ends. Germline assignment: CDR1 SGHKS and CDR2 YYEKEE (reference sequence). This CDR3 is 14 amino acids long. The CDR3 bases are TGTGCCAGCAGCCCTACGGGCAGGGAAGAGACCCAGTACTTC. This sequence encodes CASSPTGREETQYF.

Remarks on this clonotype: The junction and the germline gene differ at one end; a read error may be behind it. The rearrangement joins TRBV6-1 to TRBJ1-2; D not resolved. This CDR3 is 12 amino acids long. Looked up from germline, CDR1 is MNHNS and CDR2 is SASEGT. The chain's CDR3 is CASRHGNYDYTF. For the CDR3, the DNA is TGTGCCAGCAGACATGGGAACTATGACTACACCTTC.

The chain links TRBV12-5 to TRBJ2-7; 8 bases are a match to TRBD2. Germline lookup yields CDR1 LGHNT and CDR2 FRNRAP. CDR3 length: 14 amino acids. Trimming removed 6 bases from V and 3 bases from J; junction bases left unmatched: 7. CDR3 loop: CASGPSGLVYEQYF. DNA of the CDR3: TGTGCTAGTGGCCCATCGGGACTAGTCTACGAGCAGTACTTC.

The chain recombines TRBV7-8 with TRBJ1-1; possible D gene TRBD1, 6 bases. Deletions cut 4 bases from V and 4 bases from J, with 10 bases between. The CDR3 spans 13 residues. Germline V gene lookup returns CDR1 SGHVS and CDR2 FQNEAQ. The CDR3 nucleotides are TGTGCCAGCAGCTCCAAGGGGGGCACTGAAGCTTTCTTT. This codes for CASSSKGGTEAFF.

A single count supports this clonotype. The CDR3 protein is CASSVRGGRYEQYF. The CDR3 DNA is TGCGCCAGCAGCGTACGCGGGGGAAGATACGAGCAGTACTTC. The chain is built from TRBV5-1 and TRBJ2-7, with 7 bases that match TRBD2. Germline CDR1 is SGHRS and CDR2 is YFSETQ. This CDR3 has 14 amino acids. Unmatched junction bases numbered 8, after V lost 4 bases and J lost 4 bases.

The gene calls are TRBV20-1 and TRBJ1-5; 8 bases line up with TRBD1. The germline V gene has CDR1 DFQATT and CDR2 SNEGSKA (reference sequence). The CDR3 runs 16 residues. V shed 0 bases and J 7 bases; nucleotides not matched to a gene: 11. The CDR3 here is CSAREGTGGTGQPQHF. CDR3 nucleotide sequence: TGCAGTGCTAGAGAGGGAACAGGGGGTACGGGGCAGCCCCAGCATTTT.

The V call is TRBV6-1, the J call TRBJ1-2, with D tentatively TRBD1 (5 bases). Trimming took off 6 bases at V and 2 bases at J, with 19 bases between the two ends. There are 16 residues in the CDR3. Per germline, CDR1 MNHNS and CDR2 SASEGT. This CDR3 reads CASRPGFSTGNYGYTF. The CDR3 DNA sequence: TGTGCCAGCAGGCCAGGGTTTAGCACCGGAAACTATGGCTACACCTTC.

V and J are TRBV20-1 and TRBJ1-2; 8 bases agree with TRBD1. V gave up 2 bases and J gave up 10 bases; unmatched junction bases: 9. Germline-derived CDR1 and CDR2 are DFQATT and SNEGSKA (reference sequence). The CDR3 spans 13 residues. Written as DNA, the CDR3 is TGCAGTGCTAGAATTCCGACAGGGGAGGACTACACCTTC. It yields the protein CSARIPTGEDYTF.

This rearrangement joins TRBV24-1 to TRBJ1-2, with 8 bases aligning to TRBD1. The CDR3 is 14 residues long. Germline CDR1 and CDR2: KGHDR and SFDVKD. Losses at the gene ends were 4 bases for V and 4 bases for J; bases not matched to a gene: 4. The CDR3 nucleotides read TGTGCCACCAGTGACCCCGACAGGGGCTATGGCTACACCTTC. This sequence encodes CATSDPDRGYGYTF.

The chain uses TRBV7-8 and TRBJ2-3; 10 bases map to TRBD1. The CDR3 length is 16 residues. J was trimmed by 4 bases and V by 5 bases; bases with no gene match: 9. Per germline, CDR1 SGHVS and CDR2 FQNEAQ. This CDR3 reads CASSQARTGGADTQYF. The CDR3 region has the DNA TGTGCCAGCAGCCAAGCACGGACAGGGGGGGCAGATACGCAGTATTTT.

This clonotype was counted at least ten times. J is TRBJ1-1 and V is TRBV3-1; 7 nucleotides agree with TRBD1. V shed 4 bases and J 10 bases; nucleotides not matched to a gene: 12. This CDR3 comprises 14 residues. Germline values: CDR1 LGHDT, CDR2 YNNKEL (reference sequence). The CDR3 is CASSPSTGPLGAFF. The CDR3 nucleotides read TGTGCCAGCAGCCCGTCGACAGGGCCCTTGGGAGCTTTCTTT.

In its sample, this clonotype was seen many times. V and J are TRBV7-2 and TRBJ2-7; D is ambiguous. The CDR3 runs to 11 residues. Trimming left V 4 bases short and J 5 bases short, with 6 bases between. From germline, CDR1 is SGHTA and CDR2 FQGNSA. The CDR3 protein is CASSSGNEQYF. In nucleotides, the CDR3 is TGTGCCAGCAGCTCCGGCAACGAGCAGTACTTC.

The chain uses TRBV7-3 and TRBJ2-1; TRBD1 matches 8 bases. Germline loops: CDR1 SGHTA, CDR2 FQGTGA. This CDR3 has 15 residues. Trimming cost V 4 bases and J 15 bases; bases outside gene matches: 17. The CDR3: CASSSLGQGSIVRFF. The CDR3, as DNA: TGTGCCAGCAGCTCCCTAGGACAGGGTTCCATTGTGCGGTTCTTC.